This T cell receptor (beta chain) originates from a study of identical twins. CDR3 length: 14 residues. V was pared by 7 bases and J by 4 bases, with 8 bases of the junction left unmatched. Germline CDR1 and CDR2: ENHRY and SYGVKD. Unique molecular identifiers were in the cDNA, with template-switch universal primer binding. TCRdb reanalysed the 5' RACE reads using MiXCR and keeps one entry per CDR3 protein. The table has under 250,000 distinct CDR3 sequences, over 8% seen once. Study-wide results and limits: Zero-insertion analyses were open to partial confounding by invariant MAIT and iNKT cells. Twins shared out-of-frame alpha sequences with excess low generation probability. Less excess twin sharing appeared in beta out-of-frame sequences.

This clonotype was detected a few times. Its antigen is currently unknown. The origin of this receptor is a woman younger than 30 in good health. The source material was memory (CD45RO+) T cells sorted from blood. This chain uses TRBV10-3 with TRBJ1-1; 8 bases are shared with TRBD1. Written as DNA, the CDR3 is TGTGCCATCACCCGGACAGGGAAAGGCACTGAAGCTTTCTTT. Translating it yields CAITRTGKGTEAFF.